This record covers a single T cell receptor beta chain. What the library attached to individual cDNA molecules were unique molecular identifiers. TCRdb re-called the RACE reads through MiXCR, storing one row per CDR3 protein. The table lists more than 65,000 distinct CDR3 sequences, about 6.8% of them singletons. The entry originates in a study of human T cells and chemical hapten exposure. About the study: 2% DPC was applied to 2 cm by 2 cm of upper inner arm skin for sensitization. Small pooled library volume differences mainly caused per-sample TCR yield variation.

The V and J ends lost 6 bases and 8 bases respectively, with 16 bases between them. Germline V gene sequence: CDR1 SGHAT, CDR2 FQNNGV. The length of the CDR3 is 13 residues. The time point denotes: patch test 1, 2 weeks after DPC sensitization. As to treatment: therapeutic diphenylcyclopropenone sensitization with weekly scalp DPC. Extraction of total RNA was performed on unfractionated whole blood. The rearrangement links TRBV11-2 to TRBJ1-2; D unclear. The receptor was isolated from a woman in her twenties or thirties with alopecia areata. Some clones in this sample may be carry-over from other donors' samples. The source was whole blood, collected in connection with sensitization to the hapten diphenylcyclopropenone (DPC). The CDR3 spells CASSFNQAEGYTF. The CDR3 nucleotides read TGTGCCAGCAGTTTCAATCAGGCAGAAGGCTACACCTTC.